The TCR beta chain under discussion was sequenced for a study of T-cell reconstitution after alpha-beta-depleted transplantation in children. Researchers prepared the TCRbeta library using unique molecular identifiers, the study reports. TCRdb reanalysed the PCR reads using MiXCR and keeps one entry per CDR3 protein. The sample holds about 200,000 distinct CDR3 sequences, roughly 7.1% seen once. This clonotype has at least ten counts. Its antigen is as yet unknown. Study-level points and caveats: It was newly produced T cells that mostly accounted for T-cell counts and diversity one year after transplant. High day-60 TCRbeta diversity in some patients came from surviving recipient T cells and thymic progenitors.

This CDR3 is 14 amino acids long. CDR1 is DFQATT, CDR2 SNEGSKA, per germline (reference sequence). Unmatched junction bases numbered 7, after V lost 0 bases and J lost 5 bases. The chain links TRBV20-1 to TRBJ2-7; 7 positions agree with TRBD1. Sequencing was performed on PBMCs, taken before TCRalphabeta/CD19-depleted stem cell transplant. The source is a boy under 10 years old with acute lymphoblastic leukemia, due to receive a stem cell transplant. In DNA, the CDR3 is TGCAGTGCTAGAGAAAAGTGGACAGGTGACGAGCAGTACTTC. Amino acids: CSAREKWTGDEQYF.